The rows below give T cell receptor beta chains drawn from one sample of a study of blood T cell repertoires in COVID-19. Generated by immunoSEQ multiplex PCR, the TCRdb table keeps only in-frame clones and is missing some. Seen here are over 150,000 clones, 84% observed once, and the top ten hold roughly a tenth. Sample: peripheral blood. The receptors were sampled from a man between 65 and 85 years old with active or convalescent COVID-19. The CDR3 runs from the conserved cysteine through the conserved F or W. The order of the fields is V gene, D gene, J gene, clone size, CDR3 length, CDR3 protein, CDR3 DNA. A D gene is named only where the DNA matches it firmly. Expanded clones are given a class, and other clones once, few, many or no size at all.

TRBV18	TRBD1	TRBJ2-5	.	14	CASSPPGQVETQYF	TGTGCCAGCTCACCGCCGGGACAGGTGGAGACCCAGTACTTC
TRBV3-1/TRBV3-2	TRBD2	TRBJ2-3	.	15	CASSQLREHGDTQYF	TGTGCCAGCAGCCAATTGCGGGAGCATGGAGATACGCAGTATTTT
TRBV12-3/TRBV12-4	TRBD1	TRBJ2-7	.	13	CASSLGQYYEQYF	TGTGCCAGCAGTTTGGGACAGTACTACGAGCAGTACTTC
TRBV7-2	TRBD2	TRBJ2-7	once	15	CASSHPGLAGVLSNF	TGTGCCAGCAGCCACCCGGGACTAGCGGGGGTTCTGAGCAACTTC
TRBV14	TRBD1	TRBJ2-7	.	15	CASSQRQGFYYEQYF	TGTGCCAGCAGCCAAAGACAGGGGTTTTACTACGAGCAGTACTTC
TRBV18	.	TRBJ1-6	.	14	CASSPVDAASPLHF	TGTGCCAGCTCACCGGTCGATGCGGCTTCACCCCTCCACTTT
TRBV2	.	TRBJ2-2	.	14	CASSGQVNTGELFF	TGTGCCAGCAGTGGGCAGGTGAACACCGGGGAGCTGTTTTTT
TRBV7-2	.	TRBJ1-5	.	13	CASSSQGDQPQHF	TGTGCCAGCAGCTCACAGGGAGATCAGCCCCAGCATTTT
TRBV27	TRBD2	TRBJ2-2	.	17	CATGGTRLAGSAGELFF	TGTGCCACCGGGGGCACCCGACTAGCGGGCTCTGCCGGGGAGCTGTTTTTT
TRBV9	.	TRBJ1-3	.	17	CASSVSHLMGDGNTIYF	TGTGCCAGCAGCGTATCCCACCTGATGGGAGACGGAAACACCATATATTTT
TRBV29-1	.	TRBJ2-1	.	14	CSINPGRGIGEQFF	TGCAGCATCAATCCGGGACGGGGGATAGGGGAGCAGTTCTTC
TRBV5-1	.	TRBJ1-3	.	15	CASSLEGFAGNTIYF	TGCGCCAGCAGCTTGGAGGGGTTCGCTGGAAACACCATATATTTT
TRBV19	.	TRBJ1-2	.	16	CASSSTTETLLHGYTF	TGTGCCAGTAGTTCCACGACCGAGACCCTACTACATGGCTACACCTTC
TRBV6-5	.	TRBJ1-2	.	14	CASSYGGDPQRGTF	TGTGCCAGCAGTTACGGCGGGGACCCCCAACGGGGCACCTTC